This T cell receptor (beta chain) was recorded in a study of blood T cell repertoires in COVID-19. Study information: The United States, Italy and Spain were the sources of the acute and convalescent COVID-19 samples. Sample material is recorded as cDNA or gDNA derived from T cells, B-cell-depleted T cells, or PBMCs.

This CDR3 has 15 amino acids. Germline CDR1 is SGHRS and CDR2 is YFSETQ. Trimming cost V 1 base and J 1 base, with 11 bases left between them. Source study methods: Amplified reference gene primers provided the basis for estimating nucleated cell counts. TCRdb's copy holds only in-frame clones and misses some; the assay was immunoSEQ multiplex PCR. That table furnishes V, J and clone size, whereas the DNA furnished D and trimming. Altogether a few hundred thousand clones are present, around nine tenths being singletons, with the ten largest covering around 10%. Participants' reported clinical history set cohort assignment.

The gene calls are TRBV5-1 and TRBJ1-2, with D possibly being TRBD1 (6 bases). The sequenced sample consisted of PBMCs or T cells enriched from blood (not recorded which). The receptor's source is a middle-aged man who had recovered from COVID-19. The CDR3: CASSLSQGLNYGYTF. Here the CDR3 DNA reads TGCGCCAGCAGCTTGAGCCAGGGGCTTAACTATGGCTACACCTTC.